Described below is a single T cell receptor (beta chain) sequence and its context. The method was immunoSEQ multiplex PCR; TCRdb's version includes in-frame clones alone and lacks a portion of them. The data hold over 70,000 clones, with about 90% observed a single time. The sample belongs to a study of blood T cell repertoires in COVID-19. Study background: PBMCs, B-cell-depleted T cells, or T cells were the source of the cDNA or gDNA that made up the material.

The V and J ends lost 6 bases and 0 bases respectively, with 12 bases between them. The V gene's germline CDR1 is MDHEN and CDR2 SYDVKM. CDR3 length: 15 amino acids. This TCR came from a woman of 80 years or more with active or convalescent COVID-19. V and J are TRBV28 and TRBJ2-1, with D possibly TRBD1 on 6 matching bases. Specimen: peripheral blood. DNA of the CDR3: TGTGCCAGCAGGGGAACAGGGTTCTCCTACAATGAGCAGTTCTTC. Its translation: CASRGTGFSYNEQFF.